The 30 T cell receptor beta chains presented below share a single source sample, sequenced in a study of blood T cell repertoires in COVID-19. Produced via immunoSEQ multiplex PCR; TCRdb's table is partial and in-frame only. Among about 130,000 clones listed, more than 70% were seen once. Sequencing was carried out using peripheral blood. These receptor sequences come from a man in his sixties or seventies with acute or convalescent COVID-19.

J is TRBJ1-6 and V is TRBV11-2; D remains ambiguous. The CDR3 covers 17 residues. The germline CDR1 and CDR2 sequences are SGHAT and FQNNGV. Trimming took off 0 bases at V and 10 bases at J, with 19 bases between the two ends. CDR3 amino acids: CASSLDSGVGVGSPLHF. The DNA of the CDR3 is TGTGCCAGCAGCTTAGATTCGGGAGTTGGGGTTGGATCACCCCTCCACTTT.

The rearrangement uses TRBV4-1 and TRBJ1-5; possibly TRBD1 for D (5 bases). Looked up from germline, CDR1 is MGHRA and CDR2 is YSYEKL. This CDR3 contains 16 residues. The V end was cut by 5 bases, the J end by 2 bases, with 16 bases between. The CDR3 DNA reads TGCGCCAGCAGCTTCGGAGGGGCTTTCGGCAATCAGCCCCAGCATTTT. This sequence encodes CASSFGGAFGNQPQHF.

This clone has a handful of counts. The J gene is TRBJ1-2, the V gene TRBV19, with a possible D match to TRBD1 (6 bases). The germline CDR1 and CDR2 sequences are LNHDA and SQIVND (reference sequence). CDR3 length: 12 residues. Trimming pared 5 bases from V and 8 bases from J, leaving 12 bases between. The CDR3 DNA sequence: TGTGCCAGTAGTCCAGGGGTATTAGGCTACACCTTC. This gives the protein CASSPGVLGYTF.

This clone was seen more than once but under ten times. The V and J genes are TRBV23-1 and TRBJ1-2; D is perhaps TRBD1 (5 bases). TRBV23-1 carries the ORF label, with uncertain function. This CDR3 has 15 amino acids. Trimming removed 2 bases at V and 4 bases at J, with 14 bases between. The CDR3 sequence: CASSQEAAGGYGYTF. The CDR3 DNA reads TGCGCCAGCAGTCAAGAGGCGGCGGGGGGCTATGGCTACACCTTC.

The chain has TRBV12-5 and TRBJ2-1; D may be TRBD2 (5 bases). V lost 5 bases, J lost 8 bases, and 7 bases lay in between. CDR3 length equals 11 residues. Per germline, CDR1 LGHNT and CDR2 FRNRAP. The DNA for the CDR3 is TGTGCTAGTGGTACAGCGGATGAGCAGTTCTTC. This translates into CASGTADEQFF. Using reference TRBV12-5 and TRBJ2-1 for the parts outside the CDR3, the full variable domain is DARVTQTPRHKVTEMGQEVTMRCQPILGHNTVFWYRQTMMQGLELLAYFRNRAPLDDSGMPKDRFSAEMPDATLATLKIQPSEPRDSAVYFCASGTADEQFFGPGTRLTVL.

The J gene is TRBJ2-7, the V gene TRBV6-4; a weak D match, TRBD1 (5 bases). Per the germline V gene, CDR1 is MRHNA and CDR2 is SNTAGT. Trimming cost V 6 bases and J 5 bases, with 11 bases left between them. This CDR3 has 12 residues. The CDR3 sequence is CASRGPGHEQYF. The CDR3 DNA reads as TGTGCCAGCAGGGGGCCAGGTCACGAGCAGTACTTC.

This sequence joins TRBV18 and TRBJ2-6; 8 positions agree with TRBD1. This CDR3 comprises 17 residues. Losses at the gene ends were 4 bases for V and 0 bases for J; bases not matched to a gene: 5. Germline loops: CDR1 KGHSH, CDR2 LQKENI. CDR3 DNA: TGTGCCAGCTCACGTGGACAGGGAGCCTCTGGGGCCAACGTCCTGACTTTC. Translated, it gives CASSRGQGASGANVLTF.

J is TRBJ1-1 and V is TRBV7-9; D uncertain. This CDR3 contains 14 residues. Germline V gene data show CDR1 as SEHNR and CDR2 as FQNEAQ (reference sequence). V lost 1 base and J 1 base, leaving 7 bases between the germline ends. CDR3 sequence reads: CASSLETRNTEAFF. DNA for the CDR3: TGTGCCAGCAGCTTAGAAACGAGGAACACTGAAGCTTTCTTT.

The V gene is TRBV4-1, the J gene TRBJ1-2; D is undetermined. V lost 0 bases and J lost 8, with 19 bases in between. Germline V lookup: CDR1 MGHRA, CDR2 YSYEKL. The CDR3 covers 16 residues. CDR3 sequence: CASSQDLRGGRLGYTF. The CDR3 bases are TGCGCCAGCAGCCAAGATCTCAGAGGCGGCCGGTTAGGCTACACCTTC.

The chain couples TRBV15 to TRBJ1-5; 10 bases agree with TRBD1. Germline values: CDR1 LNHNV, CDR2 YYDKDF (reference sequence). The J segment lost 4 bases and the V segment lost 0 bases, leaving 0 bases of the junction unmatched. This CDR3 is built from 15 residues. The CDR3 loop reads CATSREGQGNQPQHF. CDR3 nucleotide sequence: TGTGCCACCAGCAGAGAGGGACAGGGGAATCAGCCCCAGCATTTT.

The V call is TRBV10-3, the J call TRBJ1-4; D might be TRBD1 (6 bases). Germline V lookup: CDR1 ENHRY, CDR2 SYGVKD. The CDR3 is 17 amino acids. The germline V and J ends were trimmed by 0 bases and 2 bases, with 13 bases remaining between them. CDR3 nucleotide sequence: TGTGCCATCAGTGAGTCGGTCAGGGGCGTGACTAATGAAAAACTGTTTTTT. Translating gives CAISESVRGVTNEKLFF.

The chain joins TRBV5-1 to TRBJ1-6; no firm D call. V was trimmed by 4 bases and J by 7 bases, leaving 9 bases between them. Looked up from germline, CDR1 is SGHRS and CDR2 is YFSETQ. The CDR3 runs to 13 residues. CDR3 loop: CASSPWANSPLHF. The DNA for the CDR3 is TGCGCCAGCAGCCCTTGGGCGAATTCACCCCTCCACTTT.

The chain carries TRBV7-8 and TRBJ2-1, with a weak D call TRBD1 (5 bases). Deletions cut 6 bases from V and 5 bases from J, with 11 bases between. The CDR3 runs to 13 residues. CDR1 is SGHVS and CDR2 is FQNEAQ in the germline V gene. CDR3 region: CASSSTGNNEQFF. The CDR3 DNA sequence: TGTGCCAGCAGTAGTACAGGTAACAATGAGCAGTTCTTC.

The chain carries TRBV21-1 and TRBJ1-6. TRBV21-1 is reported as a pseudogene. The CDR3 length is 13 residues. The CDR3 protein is CARWESYNSPLHF. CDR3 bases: TGTGCCCGATGGGAGTCCTATAATTCACCCCTCCACTTT.

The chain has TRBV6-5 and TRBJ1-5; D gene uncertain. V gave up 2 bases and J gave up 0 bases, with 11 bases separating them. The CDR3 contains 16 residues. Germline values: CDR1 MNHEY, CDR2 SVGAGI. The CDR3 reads CASSYPAADSNQPQHF. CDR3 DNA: TGTGCCAGCAGTTACCCCGCGGCAGATAGCAATCAGCCCCAGCATTTT.

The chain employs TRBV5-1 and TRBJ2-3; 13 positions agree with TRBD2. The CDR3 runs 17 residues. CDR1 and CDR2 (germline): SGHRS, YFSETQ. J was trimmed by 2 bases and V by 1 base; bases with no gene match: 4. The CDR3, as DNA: TGCGCCAGCAGCTTGCCGGGGACTAGCGGGGACACAGATACGCAGTATTTT. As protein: CASSLPGTSGDTDTQYF.

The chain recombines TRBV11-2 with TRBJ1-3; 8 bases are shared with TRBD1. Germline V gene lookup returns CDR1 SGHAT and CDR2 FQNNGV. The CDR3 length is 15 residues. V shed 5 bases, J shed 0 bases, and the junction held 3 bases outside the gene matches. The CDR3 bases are TGTGCCAGCAGCCACGGGACAGGCTCTGGAAACACCATATATTTT. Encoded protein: CASSHGTGSGNTIYF.

The CDR3 DNA is TGTGCCACCAGTGATACACAGGAAATCTATGGCTACACCTTC. Translating it yields CATSDTQEIYGYTF. This chain uses TRBV24-1 with TRBJ1-2; possibly TRBD1 for D (5 bases). From germline, CDR1 is KGHDR and CDR2 SFDVKD. The CDR3 totals 14 residues. Trimming took off 3 bases at V and 4 bases at J, with 11 bases between the two ends.

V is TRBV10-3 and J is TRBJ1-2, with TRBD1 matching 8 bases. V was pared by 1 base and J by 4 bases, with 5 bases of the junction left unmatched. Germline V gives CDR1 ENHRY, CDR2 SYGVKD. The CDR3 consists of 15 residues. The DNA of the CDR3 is TGTGCCATCAGTGAGTTCACAGGGGGGCCCTATGGCTACACCTTC. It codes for CAISEFTGGPYGYTF.

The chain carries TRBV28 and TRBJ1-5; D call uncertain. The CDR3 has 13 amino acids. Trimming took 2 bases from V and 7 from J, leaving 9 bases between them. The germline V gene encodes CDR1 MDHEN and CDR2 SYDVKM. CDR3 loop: CASSLRAGQPQHF. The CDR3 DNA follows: TGTGCCAGCAGTTTAAGGGCGGGACAGCCCCAGCATTTT.

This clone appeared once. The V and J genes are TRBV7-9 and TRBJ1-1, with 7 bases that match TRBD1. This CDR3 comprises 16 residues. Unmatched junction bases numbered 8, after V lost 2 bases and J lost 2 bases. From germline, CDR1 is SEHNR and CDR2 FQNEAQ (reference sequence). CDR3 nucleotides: TGTGCCAGCAGCTTAAAACCACAGGGGCCCAACACTGAAGCTTTCTTT. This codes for CASSLKPQGPNTEAFF.

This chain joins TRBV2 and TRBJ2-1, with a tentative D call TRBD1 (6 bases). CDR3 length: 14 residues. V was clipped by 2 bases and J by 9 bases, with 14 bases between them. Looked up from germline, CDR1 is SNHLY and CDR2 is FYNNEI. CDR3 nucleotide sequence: TGTGCCAGCAGTGAAAGAACAGGGCAGGGTGAGCAGTTCTTC. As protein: CASSERTGQGEQFF.

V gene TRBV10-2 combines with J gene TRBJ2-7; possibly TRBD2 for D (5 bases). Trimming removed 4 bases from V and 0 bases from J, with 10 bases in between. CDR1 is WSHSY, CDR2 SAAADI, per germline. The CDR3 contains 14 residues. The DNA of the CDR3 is TGCGCCAGCAGTGGGACTTTTATCTCCTACGAGCAGTACTTC. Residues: CASSGTFISYEQYF.

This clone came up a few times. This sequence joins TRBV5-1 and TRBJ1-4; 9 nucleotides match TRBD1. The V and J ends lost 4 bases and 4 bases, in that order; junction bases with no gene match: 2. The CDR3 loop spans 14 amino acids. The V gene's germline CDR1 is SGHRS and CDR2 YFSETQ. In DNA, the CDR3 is TGCGCCAGCAGCCCGGGACAGGGTAATGAAAAACTGTTTTTT. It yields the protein CASSPGQGNEKLFF.

This chain's CDR3 is CASSHTGISEQYF. CDR3 coding DNA: TGTGCCAGCAGCCACACAGGGATCTCCGAGCAGTACTTC. The chain links TRBV12-3 or TRBV12-4 to TRBJ2-7; perhaps TRBD1 as D (6 bases). The CDR3 sequence is 13 residues long. V shed 6 bases and J shed 6 bases, with 15 bases lying between them.

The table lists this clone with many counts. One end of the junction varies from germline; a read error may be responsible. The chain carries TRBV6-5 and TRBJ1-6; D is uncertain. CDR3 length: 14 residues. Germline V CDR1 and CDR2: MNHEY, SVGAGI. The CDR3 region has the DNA TGTGCCAGCAGCGGACGGCGACTAAATTCAGCCCTCCACTTT. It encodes CASSGRRLNSALHF.

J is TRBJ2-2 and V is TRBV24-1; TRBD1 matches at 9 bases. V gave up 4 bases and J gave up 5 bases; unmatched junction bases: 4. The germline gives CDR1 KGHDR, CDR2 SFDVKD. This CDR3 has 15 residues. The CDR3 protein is CATSEGDRDTGELFF. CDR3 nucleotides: TGTGCCACCAGTGAGGGGGACAGGGATACCGGGGAGCTGTTTTTT.

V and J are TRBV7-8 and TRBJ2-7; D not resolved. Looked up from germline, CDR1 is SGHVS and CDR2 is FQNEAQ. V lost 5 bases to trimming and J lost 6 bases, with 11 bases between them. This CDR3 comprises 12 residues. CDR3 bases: TGTGCCAGCAGCCCGTCCCGGGTCGAGCAGTACTTC. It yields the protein CASSPSRVEQYF.

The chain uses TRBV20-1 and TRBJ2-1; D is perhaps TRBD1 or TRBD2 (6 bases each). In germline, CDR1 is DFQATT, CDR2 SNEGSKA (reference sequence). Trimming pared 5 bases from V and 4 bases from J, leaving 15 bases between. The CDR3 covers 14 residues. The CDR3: CSAGGGGPYNEQFF. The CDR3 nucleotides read TGCAGTGCTGGTGGAGGGGGACCTTACAATGAGCAGTTCTTC.

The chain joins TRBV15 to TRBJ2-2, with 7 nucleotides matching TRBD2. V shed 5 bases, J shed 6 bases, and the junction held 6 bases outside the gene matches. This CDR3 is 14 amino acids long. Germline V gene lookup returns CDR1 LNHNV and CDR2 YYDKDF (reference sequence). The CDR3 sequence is CATSWSRGAGELFF. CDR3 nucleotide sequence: TGTGCCACCAGCTGGAGCCGGGGGGCCGGGGAGCTGTTTTTT.